The 20 T cell receptor beta chains below were found in one sample sequenced in a study of blood T cell repertoires in COVID-19. Libraries were prepared by immunoSEQ multiplex PCR; TCRdb keeps only in-frame clonotypes and omits some of them. Counted here are some 70,000 clones, around 87% occurring once; the ten biggest clones make up approximately 16%. The sequencing sample was made of peripheral blood. The receptors were sampled from a man aged 35 to 55 with COVID-19, enrolled during active disease.

This chain links TRBV6-6 with TRBJ1-4, with D perhaps matching TRBD1 (6 bases). Germline V gene data show CDR1 as MNHNY and CDR2 as SVGAGI (reference sequence). V was trimmed by 2 bases and J by 8 bases, leaving 12 bases between them. This CDR3 comprises 14 residues. CDR3 sequence reads: CASSYEGQREKLFF. CDR3 coding DNA: TGTGCCAGCAGTTACGAAGGACAGAGGGAAAAACTGTTTTTT.

DNA of the CDR3: TGTGCCAGCACTACAGGGTCCGTTGGCTACACCTTC. Protein: CASTTGSVGYTF. The rearrangement joins TRBV25-1 to TRBJ1-2; D perhaps matches TRBD1 (6 bases). The CDR3 spans 12 residues. The germline V and J ends were trimmed by 7 bases and 7 bases, with 13 bases remaining between them. The germline gives CDR1 MGHDK, CDR2 SYGVNS.

The J gene is TRBJ2-1, the V gene TRBV6-5; possibly TRBD1 for D (6 bases). The CDR3 totals 14 residues. CDR1 is MNHEY and CDR2 is SVGAGI in the germline V gene. Trimming stripped 4 bases from V and 6 bases from J, with 13 bases between. The CDR3 bases are TGTGCCAGCAGTTTGCAGGGGTTTGTCAATGAGCAGTTCTTC. Protein: CASSLQGFVNEQFF.

The V and J genes are TRBV5-1 and TRBJ2-3; D gene unclear. V lost 0 bases to trimming and J lost 2 bases, with 7 bases between them. Germline CDR1 reads SGHRS; CDR2 reads YFSETQ. CDR3 length: 14 amino acids. CDR3 DNA sequence: TGCGCCAGCAGCTTGGATGGCCACACAGATACGCAGTATTTT. Its protein product is CASSLDGHTDTQYF.

The chain couples TRBV19 to TRBJ1-1; 10 bases align to TRBD1. Per germline, CDR1 LNHDA and CDR2 SQIVND (reference sequence). Trimming at V came to 5 bases and at J to 1 base, leaving 7 bases not matched to a gene. The CDR3 loop spans 16 amino acids. Here the CDR3 reads CASSPGQGVRNTEAFF. For the CDR3, the DNA is TGTGCCAGTAGTCCAGGACAGGGGGTGAGGAACACTGAAGCTTTCTTT.

As DNA, the CDR3 is TGTGCCAGCAGCGTGGGACAAAGCTCCTACAATGAGCAGTTCTTC. Amino acids: CASSVGQSSYNEQFF. The V and J genes are TRBV9 and TRBJ2-1, with D tentatively TRBD1 (6 bases). Germline values: CDR1 SGDLS, CDR2 YYNGEE. CDR3 length: 15 residues. V was trimmed by 2 bases and J by 0 bases, leaving 9 bases between them.

The chain has TRBV28 and TRBJ2-3; D not resolved. The germline V gene has CDR1 MDHEN and CDR2 SYDVKM. Trimming stripped 6 bases from V and 7 bases from J, with 14 bases between. This CDR3 is 13 amino acids long. CDR3 region: CASSPNNRNTQYF. DNA for the CDR3: TGTGCCAGCAGCCCGAACAACAGAAATACGCAGTATTTT.

The chain has TRBV3-1 (or the pseudogene TRBV3-2) and TRBJ2-1, with D perhaps TRBD2 (7 bases). Trimming removed 2 bases at V and 7 bases at J, with 18 bases between. The CDR3 is made up of 16 amino acids. The germline CDR1 and CDR2 sequences are LGHDT and YNNKEL (reference sequence). CDR3 in amino acids: CASSQWGGPAVNEQFF. The CDR3 DNA reads TGTGCCAGCAGCCAATGGGGGGGCCCCGCGGTGAATGAGCAGTTCTTC.

The rearrangement joins TRBV10-3 to TRBJ1-2, with D uncertain. Germline V lookup: CDR1 ENHRY, CDR2 SYGVKD. V was cut by 3 bases and J by 4 bases, with 15 bases left in between. The CDR3 length is 15 residues. The CDR3 reads CAISESGRQFYGYTF. The CDR3 DNA sequence: TGTGCCATCAGTGAATCCGGGAGGCAGTTCTATGGCTACACCTTC.

The chain joins TRBV7-9 to TRBJ2-2; TRBD1 is a possible D gene (6 bases). Germline V gene lookup returns CDR1 SEHNR and CDR2 FQNEAQ (reference sequence). The V end was cut by 7 bases, the J end by 7 bases, with 10 bases between. This CDR3 has 12 residues. The CDR3: CASTTGRGELFF. The CDR3 nucleotides read TGTGCCAGCACAACAGGGCGCGGGGAGCTGTTTTTT.

Only one count was recorded for this clone. The chain combines TRBV5-1 with TRBJ2-1; TRBD2 might be the D (6 bases). V dropped 0 bases and J dropped 4 bases, with 11 bases sitting between them. The CDR3 is 15 residues long. Germline assignment: CDR1 SGHRS and CDR2 YFSETQ. CDR3 bases: TGCGCCAGCAGCTTGGGCGGGATCCAATACAATGAGCAGTTCTTC. Translation gives CASSLGGIQYNEQFF.

The V gene is TRBV28, the J gene TRBJ1-5; D call uncertain. V was cut by 8 bases and J by 5 bases, with 10 bases left in between. This CDR3 is 12 amino acids long. Germline V CDR1 and CDR2: MDHEN, SYDVKM. CDR3: CASHPGDQPQHF. The DNA for the CDR3 is TGTGCCAGCCACCCTGGAGATCAGCCCCAGCATTTT.

CDR3 region: CAWSTGRGPYNEQFF. Here the CDR3 DNA reads TGTGCCTGGAGTACTGGGCGGGGGCCCTACAATGAGCAGTTCTTC. The chain combines TRBV30 with TRBJ2-1, with D possibly being TRBD2 (7 bases). The V end was cut by 2 bases, the J end by 2 bases, with 13 bases between. Germline V lookup: CDR1 GTSNPN, CDR2 SVGIG (reference sequence). This CDR3 is built from 15 residues. Full variable domain (rest looked up from reference TRBV30 and TRBJ2-1): SQTIHQWPATLVQPVGSPLSLECTVEGTSNPNLYWYRQAAGRGLQLLFYSVGIGQISSEVPQNLSASRPQDRQFILSSKKLLLSDSGFYLCAWSTGRGPYNEQFFGPGTRLTVL.

This sequence joins TRBV5-1 and TRBJ2-1, with 14 bases identical to TRBD2. The germline V gene encodes CDR1 SGHRS and CDR2 YFSETQ. The V gene end was trimmed by 4 bases and the J gene end by 7 bases; junction bases not matched to a gene: 4. This CDR3 has 15 residues. This chain's CDR3 is CASSPRTSGGNEQFF. The CDR3 DNA sequence: TGCGCCAGCAGCCCGCGGACTAGCGGGGGGAATGAGCAGTTCTTC.

The V and J genes are TRBV3-1 (or the pseudogene TRBV3-2) and TRBJ2-1; possibly TRBD2 for D (6 bases). CDR3 size: 17 residues. Trimming took 0 bases from V and 6 from J, leaving 18 bases between them. In germline, CDR1 is LGHDT, CDR2 YNNKEL (reference sequence). The CDR3, as DNA: TGTGCCAGCAGCCAAGACTCGGGCGCGGGGCCTACCAATGAGCAGTTCTTC. It is translated as CASSQDSGAGPTNEQFF.

The V gene is TRBV12-5, the J gene TRBJ1-1; 7 bases map to TRBD1. The germline gives CDR1 LGHNT, CDR2 FRNRAP. The CDR3 has 17 amino acids. V gave up 4 bases and J gave up 1 base; unmatched junction bases: 12. CDR3: CASGSSYPGGENTEAFF. The CDR3 nucleotides are TGTGCTAGTGGTTCCTCCTACCCAGGGGGTGAGAACACTGAAGCTTTCTTT.

This clone has just one count. The CDR3 sequence: CASSYQRTNTEAFF. The CDR3 nucleotides read TGTGCCAGCAGTTACCAGCGCACGAACACTGAAGCTTTCTTT. This chain connects TRBV6-5 to TRBJ1-1; D ambiguous. This CDR3 has 14 amino acids. Germline V gene data show CDR1 as MNHEY and CDR2 as SVGAGI. V gave up 2 bases and J gave up 1 base, with 8 bases separating them.

The chain is built from TRBV5-1 and TRBJ2-1; 9 bases are shared with TRBD1. This CDR3 contains 14 residues. V was clipped by 4 bases and J by 10 bases; unmatched bases: 9. Germline V CDR1 and CDR2: SGHRS, YFSETQ. The CDR3 is CASSPTTGGGEQFF. The CDR3 coding sequence is TGCGCCAGCAGCCCTACCACAGGGGGCGGGGAGCAGTTCTTC. Combining the CDR3 with reference TRBV5-1 and TRBJ2-1 gives the whole variable domain KAGVTQTPRYLIKTRGQQVTLSCSPISGHRSVSWYQQTPGQGLQFLFEYFSETQRNKGNFPGRFSGRQFSNSRSEMNVSTLELGDSALYLCASSPTTGGGEQFFGPGTRLTVL.

The chain employs TRBV11-3 and TRBJ2-1, with 9 nucleotides matching TRBD2. V shed 1 base, J shed 2 bases, and the junction held 0 bases outside the gene matches. The CDR3 contains 15 residues. The germline gives CDR1 SGHNT, CDR2 YENEEA. CDR3 coding DNA: TGTGCCAGCAGCTTAGGCGGGGGGGCCTACAATGAGCAGTTCTTC. Translating gives CASSLGGGAYNEQFF.

This chain uses TRBV14 with TRBJ2-7; D possibly corresponds to TRBD2 (6 bases). The CDR3 is made up of 12 amino acids. Trimming pared 3 bases from V and 3 bases from J, leaving 6 bases between. In germline, CDR1 is SGHDN, CDR2 FVKESK. DNA of the CDR3: TGTGCCAGCAGCCACGGGGGCTACGAGCAGTACTTC. Protein product: CASSHGGYEQYF.